This TCR beta chain comes out of a study of shared clonotypes between healthy human individuals (dated by TCRdb to 2019 to 2021). Background for the entire study: Two women and three men aged 18 to 49 years were included in the cohort. To estimate repertoire size and how much clonotype sharing occurs between individuals, the study deeply sequenced the blood TCR repertoires of 5 or 6 healthy adults. Per donor, leukapheresis produced somewhere between about 0.8 and 9 billion PBMCs. Libraries were prepared and TCR repertoires were sequenced by different laboratories using diverse techniques, in order to increase sequencing depth and limit assay-specific biases. For each donor, CD4 naive and CD4 memory were each given three plates, CD8 naive was given two plates, and CD8 memory was given one plate. Results the study describes overall, beyond this receptor: Compared with non-shared clonotypes, clonotypes shared by all four sorted-subset donors had higher generation probabilities. Naive subsets generally had larger estimated clonotype richness than memory subsets. Based on pairwise subsampling, the degree of clonotype sharing among donors was expected to be affected by sequencing depth. Only blood was sampled, and tissue TCR repertoires likely differ from those in blood. Rarefaction of sorted-subset datasets indicated incomplete sequencing despite the large sequencing depth. Sharing across a few donors was observed for around 5% of naive CD4, under 4% of naive CD8, over 2% of memory CD4, and about 0.38% of memory CD8 clonotypes. Because the study included a small number of donors, the genetic and exposure-history diversity represented was limited.

For the CD8 naive samples, CD45RO-negative cells were positively selected for CCR7, yielding a CD45RA+CCR7+ population from which TemRA cells were excluded. The donors were healthy, HIV-negative adults with no recently reported acute infections or vaccinations. Every donor was a Caucasian adult residing in Nashville, Tennessee, USA. After blood collection by leukapheresis, PBMCs were isolated using Ficoll-Histopaque density gradient centrifugation and then cryopreserved in the vapor phase of liquid nitrogen. Purity and quantity of every magnetically sorted T cell population were checked by analytical flow cytometry. Genomic DNA was isolated from every sorted fraction and measured by UV absorbance on a Nanodrop 2000c. Of note for this clone: Its antigen is currently not known. No base quality values were provided; no much bigger clone lies one nucleotide off.

Using the deep immunoSEQ assay, TCR CDR3 regions were amplified from genomic DNA by multiplex PCR. For each cell subset, the extracted genomic DNA was distributed evenly across all wells of several immunoSEQ 96-well plates, and each plate served as one replicate. For sorted subsets, each replicate PCR was loaded with roughly 200 ng genomic DNA, equivalent to 32,000 or so T cell genomes. Purified libraries were quantified with a Qubit 3.0 fluorometer, sized on a Bioanalyzer 2100, and re-quantified with the KAPA Library Quantification kit. Each immunoSEQ 96-well plate was sequenced on its own single-read 150-cycle Illumina NextSeq 550 flow cell. From the authors' description of their analysis: Because only junctional sequences without quality scores were contained in the immunoSEQ output, filtering matching that applied to full-length reads could not be performed. To assign V/J genes and CDR3, sequences were annotated using PyIR, a Python wrapper for IgBLAST v1.9, with IMGT germline references. Reads were removed for weak V/J assignments (E-value above 1e-6), missing CDR3, stop codons, out-of-frame junctions, or ambiguous translated residues. V3J clonotypes were defined as sequences sharing the same inferred V gene, J gene, and CDR3 amino acid sequence. Percentage overlap between repertoires was calculated by dividing the number of shared unique clonotypes by the size of the smaller repertoire. RTK rarefaction, the Chao1 estimator, and Recon v2.1 estimates of unobserved clonotypes were used to assess repertoire richness. For all TCRbeta clonotypes obtained by the gDNA method from a few donors, generation probabilities were computed with OLGA. The immuneACCESS repertoire file appears here via TCRdb, limited to in-frame rearrangements. These files lack a portion of the clones; in checked studies, under half of the deficit traces to unresolved V genes, and the cause of the others is not known. V, J and clone size are taken as reported in that table, and D and trimming were inferred from the DNA itself. This sample is represented by roughly 810,000 clones; 90% to 98% of them were singletons. Less than 0.25% of the sample lies in the top ten.

The sample consisted of naive CD8+ T cells sorted from blood. The meaning of the sample's cell subset or site label: CD45RA+CCR7+. The clonotype originates from a man under 40 in good health.

The bases are TGTGCCAGCAGCTTAGCTGCAGGGAGAAATGAGCAGTTCTTC. This yields the protein CASSLAAGRNEQFF. The receptor chain draws on TRBV7-2 and TRBJ2-1, with the D assignment possibly TRBD1 or TRBD2, given 5 matching bases for each. Relative to germline, V is 0 bases shorter and J is 7 bases shorter, with 10 bases between their ends. The CDR3 spans 14 residues, from the cysteine through the phenylalanine. Just the 42-base CDR3 DNA is kept, in frame starting at base 1. Based on the germline V gene, the CDR1 and CDR2 sequences are SGHTA and FQGNSA.